This record concerns one TCR beta chain sequence. No antigen is known for it. The primer mix had 60 Vbeta and 13 Jbeta primers. Original processing methods: Counted up in a later analysis, unique TCR beta chains came to around 80 million, with around 10 million shared. The data were produced by immunoSEQ multiplex PCR, yet TCRdb's version contains in-frame clones alone and is incomplete. The D gene and trimming were derived from the DNA, and the V and J assignments and clone size from that table. The sample includes more than 100,000 clones, over 60% seen only once; the top ten take approximately 2%. These data originate in a study of cytomegalovirus exposure and HLA in healthy donors. Overall study results and limits: Later work found that TCR association rates differed between HLA loci; DRB1 had the most and HLA-C the fewest. It was assumed in the presence/absence analyses that sequencing depth was roughly uniform across donors. The investigators catalogued 180 or so TCR beta chains as cytomegalovirus-associated.

The CDR3 extends over 13 amino acids. Germline loops: CDR1 WSHSY, CDR2 SAAADI. Trimming removed 2 bases from V and 6 bases from J, with 10 bases in between. The clonotype was recovered from a female donor in good health and CMV-seropositive. The sample consisted of PBMCs. The chain recombines TRBV10-2 with TRBJ1-1, with D perhaps TRBD1 (6 bases). CDR3 DNA: TGCGCCAGCAGTGAGAGGGGGTTGTCTGAAGCTTTCTTT. It translates to CASSERGLSEAFF.